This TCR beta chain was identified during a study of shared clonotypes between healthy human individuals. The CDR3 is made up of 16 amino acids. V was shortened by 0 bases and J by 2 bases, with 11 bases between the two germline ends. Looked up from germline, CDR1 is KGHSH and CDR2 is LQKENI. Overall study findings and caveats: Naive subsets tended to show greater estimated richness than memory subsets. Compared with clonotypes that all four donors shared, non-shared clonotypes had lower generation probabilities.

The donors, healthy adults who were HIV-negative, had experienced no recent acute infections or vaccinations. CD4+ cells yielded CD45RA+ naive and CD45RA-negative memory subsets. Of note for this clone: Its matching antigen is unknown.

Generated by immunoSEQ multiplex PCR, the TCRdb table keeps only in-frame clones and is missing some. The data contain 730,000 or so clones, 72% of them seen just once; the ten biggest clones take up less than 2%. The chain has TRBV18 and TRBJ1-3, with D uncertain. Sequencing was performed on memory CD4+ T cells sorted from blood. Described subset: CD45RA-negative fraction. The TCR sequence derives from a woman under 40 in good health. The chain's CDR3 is CASSPPGRTAGNTIYF. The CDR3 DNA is TGTGCCAGCTCACCACCTGGCAGGACCGCTGGAAACACCATATATTTT.